This T cell receptor beta chain was identified in a study of control samples from healthy donors and cancer patients. The J segment lost 0 bases and the V segment lost 11 bases, leaving 4 bases of the junction unmatched. The germline CDR1 and CDR2 sequences are KGHSH and LQKENI. CDR3 length: 13 residues. Data came from immunoSEQ multiplex PCR; TCRdb stores just in-frame clones and leaves some out. The table records 100,000 or so clones, approximately 90% of them present only once. The chain employs TRBV18 and TRBJ1-1, with 9 positions matching TRBD1. Sequenced input: blood. The TCR sequence derives from a man in his thirties or forties in good health. CDR3: CAAGTGMNTEAFF. The CDR3 DNA reads TGTGCCGCTGGGACAGGGATGAACACTGAAGCTTTCTTT.